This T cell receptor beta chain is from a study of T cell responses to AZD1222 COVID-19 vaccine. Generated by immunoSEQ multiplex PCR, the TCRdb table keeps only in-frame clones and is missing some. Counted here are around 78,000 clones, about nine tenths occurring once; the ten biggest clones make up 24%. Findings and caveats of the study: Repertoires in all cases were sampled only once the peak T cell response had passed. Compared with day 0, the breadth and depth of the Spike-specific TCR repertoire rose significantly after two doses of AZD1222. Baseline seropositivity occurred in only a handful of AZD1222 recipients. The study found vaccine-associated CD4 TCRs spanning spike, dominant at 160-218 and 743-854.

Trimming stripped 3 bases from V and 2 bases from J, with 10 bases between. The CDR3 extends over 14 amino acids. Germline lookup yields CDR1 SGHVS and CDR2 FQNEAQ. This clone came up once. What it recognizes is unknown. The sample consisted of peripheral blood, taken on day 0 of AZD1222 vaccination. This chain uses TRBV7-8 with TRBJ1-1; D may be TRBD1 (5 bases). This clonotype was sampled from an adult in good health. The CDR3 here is CASSFNTGNTEAFF. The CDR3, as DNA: TGTGCCAGCAGCTTCAATACAGGCAACACTGAAGCTTTCTTT.